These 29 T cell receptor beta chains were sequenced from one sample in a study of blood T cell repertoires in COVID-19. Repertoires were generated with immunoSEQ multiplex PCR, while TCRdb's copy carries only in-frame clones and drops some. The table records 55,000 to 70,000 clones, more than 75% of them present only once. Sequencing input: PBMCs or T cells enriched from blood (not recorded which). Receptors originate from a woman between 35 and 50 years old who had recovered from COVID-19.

The CDR3 loop is CASSDQLRKLFF. CDR3 coding DNA: TGTGCCAGCAGTGACCAACTTCGGAAACTGTTTTTT. The gene calls are TRBV25-1 and TRBJ1-4, with unresolved D. Trimming left V 3 bases short and J 11 bases short, with 10 bases between. CDR1 is MGHDK, CDR2 SYGVNS, per germline. The CDR3 consists of 12 residues.

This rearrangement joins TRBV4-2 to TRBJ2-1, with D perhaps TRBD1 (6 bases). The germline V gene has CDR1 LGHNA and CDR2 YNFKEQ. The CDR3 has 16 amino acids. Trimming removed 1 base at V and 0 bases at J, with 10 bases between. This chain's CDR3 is CASSQAEGGSYNEQFF. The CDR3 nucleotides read TGTGCCAGCAGCCAAGCGGAAGGGGGCTCCTACAATGAGCAGTTCTTC.

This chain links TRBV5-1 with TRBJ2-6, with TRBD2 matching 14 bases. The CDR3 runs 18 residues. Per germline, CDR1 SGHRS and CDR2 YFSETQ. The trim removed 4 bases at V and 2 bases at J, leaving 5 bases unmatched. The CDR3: CASSAWTSGGTGANVLTF. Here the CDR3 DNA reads TGCGCCAGCAGCGCCTGGACTAGCGGGGGGACTGGGGCCAACGTCCTGACTTTC.

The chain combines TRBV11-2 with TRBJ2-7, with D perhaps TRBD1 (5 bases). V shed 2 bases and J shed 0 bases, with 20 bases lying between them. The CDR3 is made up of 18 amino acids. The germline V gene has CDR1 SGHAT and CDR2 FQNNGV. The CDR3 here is CASSLIARARGSSYEQYF. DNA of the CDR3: TGTGCCAGCAGCTTAATCGCCCGCGCAAGGGGAAGCTCCTACGAGCAGTACTTC.

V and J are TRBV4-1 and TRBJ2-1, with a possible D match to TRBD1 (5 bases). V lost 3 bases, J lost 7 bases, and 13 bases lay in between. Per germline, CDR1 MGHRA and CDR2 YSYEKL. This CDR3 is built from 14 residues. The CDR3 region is CASSQRRGWNEQFF. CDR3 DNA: TGCGCCAGCAGCCAGAGAAGGGGTTGGAATGAGCAGTTCTTC.

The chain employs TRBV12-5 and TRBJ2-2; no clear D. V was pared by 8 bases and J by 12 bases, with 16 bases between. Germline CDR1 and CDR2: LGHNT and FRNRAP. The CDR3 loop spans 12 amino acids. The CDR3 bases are TGTGCTAGTTCGACGTTGTCTGGGCAGCTGTTTTTT. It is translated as CASSTLSGQLFF.

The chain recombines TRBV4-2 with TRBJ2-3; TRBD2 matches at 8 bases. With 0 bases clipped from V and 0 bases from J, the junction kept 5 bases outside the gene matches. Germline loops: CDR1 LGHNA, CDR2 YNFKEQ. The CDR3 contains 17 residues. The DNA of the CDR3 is TGTGCCAGCAGCCAAGAGAGGCGGGGGGTAAGCACAGATACGCAGTATTTT. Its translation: CASSQERRGVSTDTQYF.

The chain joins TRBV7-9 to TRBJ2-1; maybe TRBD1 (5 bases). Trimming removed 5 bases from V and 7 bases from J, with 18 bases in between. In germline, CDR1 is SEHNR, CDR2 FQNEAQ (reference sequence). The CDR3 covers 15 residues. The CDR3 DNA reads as TGTGCCAGCAGCCCAGGCAGGGCCCGGTGGAATGAGCAGTTCTTC. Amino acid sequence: CASSPGRARWNEQFF.

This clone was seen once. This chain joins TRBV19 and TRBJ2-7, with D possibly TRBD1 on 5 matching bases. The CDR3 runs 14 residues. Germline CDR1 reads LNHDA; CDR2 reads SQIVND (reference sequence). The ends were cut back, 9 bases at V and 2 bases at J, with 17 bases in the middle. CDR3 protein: CASNDRWSPYEQYF. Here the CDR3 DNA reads TGTGCCAGCAATGACAGATGGTCACCCTACGAGCAGTACTTC.

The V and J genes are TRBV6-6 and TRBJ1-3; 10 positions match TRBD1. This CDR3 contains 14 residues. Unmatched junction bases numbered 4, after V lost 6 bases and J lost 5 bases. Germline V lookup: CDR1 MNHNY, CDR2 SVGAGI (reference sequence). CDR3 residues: CASSGTGARNTIYF. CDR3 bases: TGTGCCAGCAGCGGGACAGGGGCCCGAAACACCATATATTTT.

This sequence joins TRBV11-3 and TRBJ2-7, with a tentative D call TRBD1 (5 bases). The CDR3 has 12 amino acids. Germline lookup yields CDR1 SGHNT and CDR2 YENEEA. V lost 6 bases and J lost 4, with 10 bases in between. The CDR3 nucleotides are TGTGCCAGCAGTCGGACACCTTACGAGCAGTACTTC. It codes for CASSRTPYEQYF.

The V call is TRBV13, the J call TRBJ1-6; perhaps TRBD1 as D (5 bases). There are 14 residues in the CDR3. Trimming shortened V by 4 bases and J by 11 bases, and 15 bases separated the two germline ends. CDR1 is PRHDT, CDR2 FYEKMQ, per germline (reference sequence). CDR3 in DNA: TGTGCCAGCAGCTCCCTCAAGGCAGGGACACCCCTCCACTTT. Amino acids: CASSSLKAGTPLHF.

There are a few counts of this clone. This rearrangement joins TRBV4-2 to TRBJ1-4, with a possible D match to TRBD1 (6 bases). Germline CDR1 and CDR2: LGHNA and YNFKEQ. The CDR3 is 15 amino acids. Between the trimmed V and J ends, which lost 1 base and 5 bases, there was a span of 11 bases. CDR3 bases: TGTGCCAGCAGCCAAGCCAATGACAGGAATGAAAAACTGTTTTTT. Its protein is CASSQANDRNEKLFF.

As DNA, the CDR3 is TGTGCCAGCAGCTTTTCCGGGACAGAGGTGCAAGAGACCCAGTACTTC. Protein product: CASSFSGTEVQETQYF. The V and J genes are TRBV11-3 and TRBJ2-5, with 7 bases aligning to TRBD1. The CDR3 has 16 residues. V was clipped by 3 bases and J by 2 bases; unmatched bases: 9. CDR1 and CDR2 (germline): SGHNT, YENEEA.

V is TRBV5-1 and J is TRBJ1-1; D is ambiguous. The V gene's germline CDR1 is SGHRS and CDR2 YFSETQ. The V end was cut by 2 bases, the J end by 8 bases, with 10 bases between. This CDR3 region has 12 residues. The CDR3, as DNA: TGCGCCAGCAGCTTCCTACGGGGAGAAGCTTTCTTT. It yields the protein CASSFLRGEAFF. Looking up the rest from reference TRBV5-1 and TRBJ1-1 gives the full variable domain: KAGVTQTPRYLIKTRGQQVTLSCSPISGHRSVSWYQQTPGQGLQFLFEYFSETQRNKGNFPGRFSGRQFSNSRSEMNVSTLELGDSALYLCASSFLRGEAFFGQGTRLTVV.

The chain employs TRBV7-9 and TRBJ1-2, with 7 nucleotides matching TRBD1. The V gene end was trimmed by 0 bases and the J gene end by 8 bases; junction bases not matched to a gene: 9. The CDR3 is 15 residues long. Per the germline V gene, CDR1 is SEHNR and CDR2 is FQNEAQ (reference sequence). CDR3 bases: TGTGCCAGCAGCTTAGCGGAAAGTAGGGGGCGCGGCTACACCTTC. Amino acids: CASSLAESRGRGYTF.

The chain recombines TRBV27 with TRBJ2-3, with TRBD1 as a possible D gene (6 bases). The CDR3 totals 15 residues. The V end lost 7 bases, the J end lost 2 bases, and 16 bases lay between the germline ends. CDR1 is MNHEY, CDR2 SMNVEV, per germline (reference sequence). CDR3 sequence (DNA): TGTGCCAGCACTTGGGACACCGACGCCACAGATACGCAGTATTTT. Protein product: CASTWDTDATDTQYF.

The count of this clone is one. CDR3 bases: TGTGCCAGCAGCGGGGGCGGGGGGCACAATGAGCAGTTCTTC. It encodes CASSGGGGHNEQFF. The V gene is TRBV13, the J gene TRBJ2-1; 8 bases are shared with TRBD2. J gave up 5 bases and V 5 bases, and 5 bases lay outside the gene matches. This CDR3 comprises 14 residues. CDR1 is PRHDT, CDR2 FYEKMQ, per germline (reference sequence).

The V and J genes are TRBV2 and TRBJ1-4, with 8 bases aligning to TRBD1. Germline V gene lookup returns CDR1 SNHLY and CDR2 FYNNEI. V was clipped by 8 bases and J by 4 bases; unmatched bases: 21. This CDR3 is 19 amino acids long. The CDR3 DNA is TGTGCCAGCTCGGGTTCTCTAGGACAGGGATCGCTTAGTAATGAAAAACTGTTTTTT. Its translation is CASSGSLGQGSLSNEKLFF.

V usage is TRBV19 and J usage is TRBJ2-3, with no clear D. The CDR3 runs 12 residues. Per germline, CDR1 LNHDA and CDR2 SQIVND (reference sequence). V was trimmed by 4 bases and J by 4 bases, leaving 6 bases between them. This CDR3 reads CASSTSPDTQYF. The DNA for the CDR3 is TGTGCCAGTAGTACGAGCCCAGATACGCAGTATTTT.

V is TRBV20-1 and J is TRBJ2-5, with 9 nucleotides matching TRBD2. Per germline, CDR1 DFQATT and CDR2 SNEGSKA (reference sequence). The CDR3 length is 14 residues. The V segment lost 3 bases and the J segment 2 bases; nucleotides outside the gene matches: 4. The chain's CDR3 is CSASRAGGQETQYF. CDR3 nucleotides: TGCAGTGCTAGTCGAGCGGGGGGACAAGAGACCCAGTACTTC.

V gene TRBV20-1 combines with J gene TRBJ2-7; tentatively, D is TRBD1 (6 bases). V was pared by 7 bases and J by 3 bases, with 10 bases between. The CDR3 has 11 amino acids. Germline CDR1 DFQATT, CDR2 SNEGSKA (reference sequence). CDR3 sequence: CSVIGGYEQYF. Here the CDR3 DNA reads TGCAGTGTTATAGGGGGCTACGAGCAGTACTTC.

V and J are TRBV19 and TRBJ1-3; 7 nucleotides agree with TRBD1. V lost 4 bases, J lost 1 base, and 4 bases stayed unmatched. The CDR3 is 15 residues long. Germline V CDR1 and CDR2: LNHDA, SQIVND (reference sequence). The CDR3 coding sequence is TGTGCCAGTAGTACAACAGGGGATTCTGGAAACACCATATATTTT. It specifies CASSTTGDSGNTIYF. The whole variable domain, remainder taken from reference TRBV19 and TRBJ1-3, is DGGITQSPKYLFRKEGQNVTLSCEQNLNHDAMYWYRQDPGQGLRLIYYSQIVNDFQKGDIAEGYSVSREKKESFPLTVTSAQKNPTAFYLCASSTTGDSGNTIYFGEGSWLTVV.

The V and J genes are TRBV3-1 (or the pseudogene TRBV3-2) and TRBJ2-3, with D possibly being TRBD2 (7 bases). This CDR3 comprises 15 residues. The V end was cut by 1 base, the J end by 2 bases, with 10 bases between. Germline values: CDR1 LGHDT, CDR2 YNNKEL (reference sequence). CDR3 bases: TGTGCCAGCAGCCAAGTCCGGGGGGCCACAGATACGCAGTATTTT. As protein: CASSQVRGATDTQYF.

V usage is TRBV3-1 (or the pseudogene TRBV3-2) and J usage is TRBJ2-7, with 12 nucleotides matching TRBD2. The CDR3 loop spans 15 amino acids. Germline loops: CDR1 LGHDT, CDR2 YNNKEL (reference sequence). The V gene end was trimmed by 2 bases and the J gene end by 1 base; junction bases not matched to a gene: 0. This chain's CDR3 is CASSQLAGGSYEQYF. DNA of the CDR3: TGTGCCAGCAGCCAACTAGCGGGGGGGTCCTACGAGCAGTACTTC.

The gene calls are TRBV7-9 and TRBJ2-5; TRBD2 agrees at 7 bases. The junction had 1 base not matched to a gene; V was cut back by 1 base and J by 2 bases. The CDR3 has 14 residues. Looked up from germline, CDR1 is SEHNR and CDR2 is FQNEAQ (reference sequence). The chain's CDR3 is CASSLVLAQETQYF. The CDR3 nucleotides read TGTGCCAGCAGCTTAGTACTAGCGCAAGAGACCCAGTACTTC.

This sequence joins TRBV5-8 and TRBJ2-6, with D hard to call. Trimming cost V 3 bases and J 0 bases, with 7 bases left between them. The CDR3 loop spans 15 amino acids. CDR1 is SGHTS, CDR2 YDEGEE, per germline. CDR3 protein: CASSSRFSGANVLTF. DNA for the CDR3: TGTGCCAGCAGCTCGCGTTTCTCTGGGGCCAACGTCCTGACTTTC.

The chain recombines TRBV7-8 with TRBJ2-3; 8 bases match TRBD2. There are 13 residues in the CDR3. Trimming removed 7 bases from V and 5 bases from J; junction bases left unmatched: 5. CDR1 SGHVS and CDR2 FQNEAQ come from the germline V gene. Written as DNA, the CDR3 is TGTGCCAGCACTCGGGGGGGTGGAGATACGCAGTATTTT. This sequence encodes CASTRGGGDTQYF.

The CDR3 loop reads CASSLGLAGGRQETQYF. The DNA of the CDR3 is TGTGCCAGTAGTCTAGGACTAGCGGGGGGACGTCAAGAGACCCAGTACTTC. The V and J genes are TRBV19 and TRBJ2-5, with 14 bases identical to TRBD2. The CDR3 length is 17 residues. The germline gives CDR1 LNHDA, CDR2 SQIVND (reference sequence). With 5 bases clipped from V and 2 bases from J, the junction kept 7 bases outside the gene matches.